This T cell receptor beta chain was identified in a study of cytomegalovirus exposure and HLA in healthy donors. PCR was performed using 60 Vbeta and 13 Jbeta primers. Measured with immunoSEQ multiplex PCR; TCRdb has only the in-frame clones, and not every one. Of over 150,000 clones listed, over 80% are singletons. Germline CDR1 reads SNHLY; CDR2 reads FYNNEI. The CDR3 consists of 13 residues. The V and J ends lost 4 bases and 5 bases respectively, with 9 bases between them. Regarding the study as a whole: For TCR beta chains, V- and J-gene trimming was later linked to a missense DCLRE1C variant.

Although they were nominally healthy when sampled, donors likely had unrecorded immune exposures. About this clone: Its antigen is as yet unknown.

The specimen sequenced was PBMCs. The chain has TRBV2 and TRBJ1-5; D call uncertain. The clonotype comes from a male donor in good health and CMV-seronegative. CDR3 DNA sequence: TGTGCCAGCAGTGGGGGAGAAGATCAGCCCCAGCATTTT. This sequence encodes CASSGGEDQPQHF.